These 16 T cell receptor beta chains were sequenced from one sample in a study of regulatory T cells in long-lasting Graves disease. The time point denotes: newly diagnosed GD, antithyroid drugs for less than 3 months. The TCR library used RNA extracted from PBMCs. Both iRepertoire HTBI primers and Arm-PCR of CDR3 regions were used to build the TCR beta libraries. TCRdb redid the calling of the multiplex PCR reads with MiXCR, one entry per CDR3 protein. The sample comprises 370,000 or so distinct CDR3 sequences, roughly 15% of which are singletons, and around 21% rests with the top ten. The same sample was also studied in work on T cells in Graves' hyperthyroidism and ophthalmopathy.

The input for sequencing was peripheral blood mononuclear cells (PBMCs), taken at new diagnosis, from a patient treated with antithyroid drugs. Receptors were obtained from a woman under 30 with Graves disease.

The CDR3 region has the DNA TGCGCCAGCGGACGACAGGGGCGAAACACTGAAGCTTTCTTT. Its translation is CASGRQGRNTEAFF. The rearrangement links TRBV5-1 to TRBJ1-1; the match to TRBD1 covers 8 bases. The length of the CDR3 is 14 residues. The V segment lost 7 bases and the J segment 2 bases; nucleotides outside the gene matches: 7. CDR1 and CDR2 (germline): SGHRS, YFSETQ.

In the case of this clonotype: A much larger clone sits a single nucleotide away, making a read error possible. The rearrangement uses TRBV29-1 and TRBJ2-1; D ambiguous. CDR1 is SQVTM, CDR2 ANQGSEA, per germline. V gave up 3 bases and J gave up 2 bases, with 14 bases separating them. The CDR3 has 15 amino acids. This chain's CDR3 is CSVEGVARAYNEQFF. The DNA for the CDR3 is TGCAGCGTTGAGGGTGTGGCCAGAGCCTACAATGAGCAGTTCTTC.

This clonotype has a count of ten or more. The genes are TRBV2 and TRBJ2-1, with D unresolved. V was shortened by 3 bases and J by 9 bases, with 6 bases between the two germline ends. The V gene's germline CDR1 is SNHLY and CDR2 FYNNEI. The CDR3 spans 11 residues. In DNA, the CDR3 is TGTGCCAGCAGTGACTTTGCTGAGCAGTTCTTC. This translates into CASSDFAEQFF.

This clonotype has at least ten counts. The rearrangement uses TRBV6-2 or TRBV6-3 and TRBJ2-7, with TRBD1 identical over 7 bases. The CDR3 totals 15 residues. V shed 6 bases and J 2 bases; nucleotides not matched to a gene: 10. From germline, CDR1 is MNHEY and CDR2 SVGEGT. CDR3 sequence reads: CASRIRTGVTYEQYF. CDR3 DNA: TGTGCCAGCAGGATTCGGACAGGAGTAACCTACGAGCAGTACTTC.

This chain links TRBV3-1 with TRBJ1-4, with 10 bases that match TRBD1. J lost 4 bases, V lost 4 bases, and 3 bases had no gene match. Per germline, CDR1 LGHDT and CDR2 YNNKEL (reference sequence). The CDR3 is 15 amino acids. The CDR3 protein is CASSLRTGGNEKLFF. In nucleotides, the CDR3 is TGTGCCAGCAGCCTCCGGACAGGGGGTAATGAAAAACTGTTTTTT. The full variable domain, completed using reference TRBV3-1 and TRBJ1-4, is DTAVSQTPKYLVTQMGNDKSIKCEQNLGHDTMYWYKQDSKKFLKIMFSYNNKELIINETVPNRFSPKSPDKAHLNLHINSLELGDSAVYFCASSLRTGGNEKLFFGSGTQLSVL.

This clonotype was recorded many times. The chain joins TRBV30 to TRBJ2-1; the D is unclear. Deletions cut 2 bases from V and 15 bases from J, with 17 bases between. In germline, CDR1 is GTSNPN, CDR2 SVGIG (reference sequence). The CDR3 spans 12 residues. In nucleotides, the CDR3 is TGTGCCTGGAGTCCTACCCGGGCTAGTCTGTTCTTC. It yields the protein CAWSPTRASLFF.

There are many counts of this clonotype. The chain is built from TRBV5-1 and TRBJ2-5; 9 nucleotides agree with TRBD1. The junction had 4 bases not matched to a gene; V was cut back by 4 bases and J by 0 bases. Looked up from germline, CDR1 is SGHRS and CDR2 is YFSETQ. The CDR3 is made up of 15 amino acids. DNA for the CDR3: TGCGCCAGCAGCAAAGGACAGGGGAACCAAGAGACCCAGTACTTC. Its translation: CASSKGQGNQETQYF.

This clonotype was observed at least ten times. The chain links TRBV18 to TRBJ1-4; no clear D gene. Trimming pared 5 bases from V and 0 bases from J, leaving 7 bases between. Germline V CDR1 and CDR2: KGHSH, LQKENI. The CDR3 runs 14 residues. The CDR3 bases are TGTGCCAGCTCAAACAGTGCAACTAATGAAAAACTGTTTTTT. Translating it yields CASSNSATNEKLFF.

This clonotype was picked up many times. The chain carries TRBV30 and TRBJ2-1; D possibly corresponds to TRBD2 (6 bases). The germline gives CDR1 GTSNPN, CDR2 SVGIG (reference sequence). CDR3 length equals 14 residues. Deletions cut 2 bases from V and 4 bases from J, with 12 bases between. CDR3 residues: CAWSTSSSYNEQFF. For the CDR3, the DNA is TGTGCCTGGAGTACTAGCTCTTCGTACAATGAGCAGTTCTTC.

V gene TRBV11-2 combines with J gene TRBJ2-7; 9 bases fit TRBD1. The J segment lost 5 bases and the V segment lost 5 bases, leaving 13 bases of the junction unmatched. The length of the CDR3 is 16 residues. The germline CDR1 and CDR2 sequences are SGHAT and FQNNGV. The CDR3 coding sequence is TGTGCCAGCAGCACCAGACAGGGGGGCCCGTTTAACGAGCAGTACTTC. Its translation: CASSTRQGGPFNEQYF.

The V call is TRBV3-1, the J call TRBJ2-1, with D perhaps given as TRBD1 or TRBD2 (5 bases each). V was cut by 3 bases and J by 5 bases, with 14 bases left in between. The CDR3 is 15 residues long. Germline lookup yields CDR1 LGHDT and CDR2 YNNKEL (reference sequence). The CDR3 nucleotides read TGTGCCAGCAGCCAGCCCGGGACCCACAACAATGAGCAGTTCTTC. This codes for CASSQPGTHNNEQFF.

This clonotype was recorded a few times. The chain is built from TRBV20-1 and TRBJ2-4; no firm D call. The CDR3 extends over 15 amino acids. Germline V CDR1 and CDR2: DFQATT, SNEGSKA (reference sequence). The V end was cut by 2 bases, the J end by 1 base, with 12 bases between. The CDR3 DNA reads as TGCAGTGCTAGAAATCTCCAGTTGGCCAAAAACATTCAGTACTTC. Its translation is CSARNLQLAKNIQYF.

This clonotype was seen ten or more times. This chain connects TRBV28 to TRBJ2-7; TRBD1 aligns across 8 bases. CDR1 is MDHEN, CDR2 SYDVKM, per germline. V trimming: 4 bases; J trimming: 5 bases; junction bases outside the gene matches: 10. CDR3 size: 15 residues. The CDR3 coding sequence is TGTGCCAGCAGTTCCTTAGGGCAGGGGGCGAACGAGCAGTACTTC. Amino acid sequence: CASSSLGQGANEQYF.

This chain joins TRBV20-1 and TRBJ1-4, with D uncertain. Trimming removed 2 bases from V and 6 bases from J, with 7 bases in between. CDR1 is DFQATT, CDR2 SNEGSKA, per germline (reference sequence). The CDR3 is 12 amino acids. DNA of the CDR3: TGCAGTGCTAGATCCCTAGATGAAAAACTGTTTTTT. Translating gives CSARSLDEKLFF.

This sequence joins TRBV9 and TRBJ1-6; D may be TRBD1 (6 bases). The V gene's germline CDR1 is SGDLS and CDR2 YYNGEE. Trimming stripped 0 bases from V and 6 bases from J, with 10 bases between. This CDR3 comprises 15 residues. CDR3 bases: TGTGCCAGCAGCGTAGCAGGGGTCCCTAATTCACCCCTCCACTTT. The encoded protein is CASSVAGVPNSPLHF.

This clonotype was seen at least ten times. The chain is built from TRBV12-3 or TRBV12-4 and TRBJ2-1; 14 nucleotides agree with TRBD2. CDR3 length: 16 amino acids. With 5 bases clipped from V and 4 bases from J, the junction kept 4 bases outside the gene matches. The CDR3 region is CASSGLAGGRYNEQFF. The CDR3 DNA reads as TGTGCCAGCAGTGGACTAGCGGGGGGACGTTACAATGAGCAGTTCTTC.